This T cell receptor (beta chain) was retrieved from a study of vaccination and CD4 T cells after COVID-19 (dated 2022 in TCRdb). In terms of the full investigation: Convalescent patients had a positive SARS-CoV-2 result on nasal swab PCR, and of these patients, several had mild disease and one had severe disease. Each participant got two doses of either the Pfizer-BioNTech BNT162b2 vaccine (n=8) or the Moderna mRNA-1273 vaccine (n=2). Culture stimuli were overlapping spike peptide pools from SARS-CoV-2 and from the common cold coronaviruses HCoV-NL63, HCoV-OC43 and HCoV-229E. The convalescent cohort included six males and four females, with two Hispanic individuals, seven Caucasians, two Asians and one multiracial person. Post-COVID blood samples from convalescent patients were collected a median of about 110 days after diagnosis, with a range of about 30 to 170 days. In approximately eleven COVID-19 convalescent patients and several infection-naive healthy vaccine recipients, the spike-specific CD4+ TCR repertoire before mRNA vaccination was compared with the repertoire after mRNA vaccination. Post-vaccine blood samples were collected a median of approximately 77 days after the second vaccine dose, ranging from about 12 to 250 days. In control cultures, a CEFX viral epitope pool was used as positive control, an HIV-1 Nef peptide pool was used as negative control, or no peptide was added.

Based on the germline V gene, the CDR1 and CDR2 sequences are SNHLY and FYNNEI. The CDR3 spans 12 residues, from the cysteine through the phenylalanine. Of all the DNA, just the CDR3 is kept, 36 bases in frame from base 1. V loses 0 bases, J loses 7 bases, and the germline ends lie 5 bases apart. This clonotype was observed a single time. Its target antigen remains unknown. Per-base qualities were not stored, and no clone one base away is much larger. A lone read offers only weak evidence. Overall study results and their limits: Of the vaccine-specific clones found in convalescent patients, nearly all (304 of 307) were mono-reactive for SARS-CoV-2 spike instead of being cross-reactive with common cold coronaviruses. Among the post-vaccine SARS-CoV-2-reactive clones in convalescent patients, a median approximately 90% showed up only after vaccination, which suggests vaccine-specific priming. An increase in the median number of SARS-CoV-2-reactive clonotypes from 20 to 25 after infection to 38 after vaccination was observed, but the change was not found to be significant. Relatively few convalescent patients were included in the study, and early timepoints after natural infection were not analyzed.

The library was built by means of PCR. At the Johns Hopkins FTIC core, DNA from the cultured CD4+ T cells underwent TCR sequencing with the Oncomine TCR Beta short-read assay. The QIAamp micro DNA kit was used to extract genomic DNA from the cultured CD4+ T cells. The Oncomine TCR Beta libraries from cultured CD4+ T cells were pooled using unique dual indexes and then sequenced on an Illumina iSeq 100. The authors processed their data as follows. Non-productive sequences were removed, and CDR3s that did not start with C, did not end with F or W, or were shorter than 7 amino acids were discarded. Antigen-specific clonotypes were identified with the MANAFEST web application by comparing peptide-stimulated wells with reference and other culture wells. To be called positive, a clone needed an FDR below 0.05, an odds ratio above 5, and a productive frequency above 0.1% in at least two of three replicate wells. Clonotypes that were significantly expanded in both SARS-CoV-2 spike wells and at least one common cold coronavirus spike condition were defined as cross-reactive. CDR3 homology was assessed with Levenshtein distances (stringdist) and unrooted phylogenetic trees (ape) in R version 3.6.1. TCRdb handled the public reads itself, with Q25 trimming in fastp and clone calling in MiXCR, and kept productive beta chains. Every distinct CDR3 protein forms one entry, paired with its most common genes and DNA. TCRdb, not the original authors, processed these V and J calls. In all, the sample holds about 3,400 distinct CDR3 sequences, and about 34% of those were seen once. Of the sample, 45% to 60% falls within the top ten clones.

What this sample's treatment or condition label stands for: roughly 10-day PBMC culture with coronavirus spike peptide pools or control peptides (ViraFEST assay). The ViraFEST assay was used in the study, in which antigen-specific T cells were expanded with peptide pools and expanded clonotypes were subsequently identified by TCR sequencing. The convalescent patients' positive SARS-CoV-2 PCR tests were from March to December 2020, which was before the Alpha, Beta and Delta variants emerged in the United States. Each well held about 2 million PBMCs cultured in IMDM containing around 5% human AB serum and 9 to 10 IU/ml IL-2, with around 9.2 ug/ml peptide pools added. Half of the culture medium was replaced with fresh IL-2-containing medium on days 3 and 7. After approximately 10 days of culture, CD4+ T cells were isolated by negative selection using the EasySep CD4+ T cell isolation kit. Ficoll-Paque Plus gradient centrifugation was used to isolate PBMCs from whole blood, and the isolated PBMCs were then either used fresh or cryopreserved at -140C. Triplicate wells were generally used for each culture condition.

This TCR was sampled from a human donor who had recovered from COVID-19. Sequencing input: CD4+ T cells from blood, cultured in vitro. The sequence links TRBV2 to TRBJ2-3; the D segment cannot be called with confidence. Read as DNA, the sequence is TGTGCCAGCAGTGAAGCAGGGCATACGCAGTATTTT. This yields the protein CASSEAGHTQYF.